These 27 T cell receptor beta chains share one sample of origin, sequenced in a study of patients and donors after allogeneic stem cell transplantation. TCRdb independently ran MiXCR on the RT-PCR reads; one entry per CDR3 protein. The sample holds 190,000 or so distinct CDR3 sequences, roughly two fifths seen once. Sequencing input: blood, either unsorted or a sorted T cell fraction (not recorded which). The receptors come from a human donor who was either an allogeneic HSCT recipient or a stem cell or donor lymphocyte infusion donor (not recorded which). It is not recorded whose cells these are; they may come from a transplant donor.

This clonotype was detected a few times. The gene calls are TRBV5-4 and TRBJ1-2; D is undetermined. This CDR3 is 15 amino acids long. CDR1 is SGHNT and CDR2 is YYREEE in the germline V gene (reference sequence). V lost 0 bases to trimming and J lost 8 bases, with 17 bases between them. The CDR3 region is CASSLALEGVLGYTF. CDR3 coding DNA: TGTGCCAGCAGCTTGGCCTTAGAGGGCGTGCTCGGCTACACCTTC.

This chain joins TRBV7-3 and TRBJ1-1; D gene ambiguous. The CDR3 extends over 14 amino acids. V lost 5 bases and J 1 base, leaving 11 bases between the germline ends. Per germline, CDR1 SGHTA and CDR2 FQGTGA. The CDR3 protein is CASSPTGPNTEAFF. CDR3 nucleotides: TGTGCCAGCAGCCCCACGGGCCCGAACACTGAAGCTTTCTTT.

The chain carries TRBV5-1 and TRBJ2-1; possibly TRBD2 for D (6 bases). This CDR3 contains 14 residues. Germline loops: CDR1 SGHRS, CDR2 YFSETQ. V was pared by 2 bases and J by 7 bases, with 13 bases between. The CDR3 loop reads CASSLFREENEQFF. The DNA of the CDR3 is TGCGCCAGCAGCTTATTCAGGGAGGAGAATGAGCAGTTCTTC.

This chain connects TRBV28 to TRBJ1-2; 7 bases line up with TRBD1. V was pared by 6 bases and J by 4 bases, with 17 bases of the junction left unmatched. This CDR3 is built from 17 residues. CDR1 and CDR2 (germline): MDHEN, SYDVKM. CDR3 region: CASSQGRGPSSIYGYTF. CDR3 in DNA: TGTGCCAGCAGCCAAGGGAGGGGGCCTTCATCCATCTATGGCTACACCTTC.

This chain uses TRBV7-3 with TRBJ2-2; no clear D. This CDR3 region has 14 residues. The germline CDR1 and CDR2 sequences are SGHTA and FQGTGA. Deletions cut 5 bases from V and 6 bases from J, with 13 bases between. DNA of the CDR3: TGTGCCAGCAGCCCGTTCACCTCAGCCGGGGAGCTGTTTTTT. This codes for CASSPFTSAGELFF.

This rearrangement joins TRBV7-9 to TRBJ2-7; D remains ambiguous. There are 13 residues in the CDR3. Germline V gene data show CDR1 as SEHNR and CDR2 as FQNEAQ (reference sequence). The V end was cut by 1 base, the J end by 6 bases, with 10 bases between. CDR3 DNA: TGTGCCAGCAGCTTAGGAGTCCCTGGCGAGCAGTACTTC. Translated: CASSLGVPGEQYF.

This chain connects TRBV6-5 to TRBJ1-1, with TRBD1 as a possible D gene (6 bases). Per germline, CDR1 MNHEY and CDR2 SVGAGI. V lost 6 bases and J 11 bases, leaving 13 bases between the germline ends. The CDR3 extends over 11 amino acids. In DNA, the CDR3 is TGTGCCAGCAGACAGGGATCGTCGGCTTTCTTT. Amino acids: CASRQGSSAFF.

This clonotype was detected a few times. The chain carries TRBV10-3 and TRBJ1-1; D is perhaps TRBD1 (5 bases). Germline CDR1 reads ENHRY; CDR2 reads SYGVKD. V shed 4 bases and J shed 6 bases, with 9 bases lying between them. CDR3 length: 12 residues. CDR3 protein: CAISGTPAEAFF. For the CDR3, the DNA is TGTGCCATCAGTGGGACACCGGCTGAAGCTTTCTTT.

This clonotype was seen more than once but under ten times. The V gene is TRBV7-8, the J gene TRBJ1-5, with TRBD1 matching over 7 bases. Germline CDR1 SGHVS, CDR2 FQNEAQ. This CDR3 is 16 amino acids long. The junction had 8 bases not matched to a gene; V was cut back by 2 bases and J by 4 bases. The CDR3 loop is CASSLNWRGQNQPQHF. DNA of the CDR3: TGTGCCAGCAGCTTAAATTGGAGGGGGCAAAATCAGCCCCAGCATTTT.

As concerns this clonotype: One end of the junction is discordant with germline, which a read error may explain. Written as DNA, the CDR3 is TGCGCCAGCACCTTGGCCCTCGGGGAGAAAAAGTACTTC. This codes for CASTLALGEKKYF. This rearrangement joins TRBV5-1 to TRBJ2-7; perhaps TRBD2 as D (5 bases). This CDR3 comprises 13 residues. Germline CDR1 is SGHRS and CDR2 is YFSETQ.

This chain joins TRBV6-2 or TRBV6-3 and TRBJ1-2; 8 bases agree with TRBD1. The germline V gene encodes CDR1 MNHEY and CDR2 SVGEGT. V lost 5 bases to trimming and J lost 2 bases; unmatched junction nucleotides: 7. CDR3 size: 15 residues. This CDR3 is CASSPGGAGNYGYTF. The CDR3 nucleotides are TGTGCCAGCAGTCCAGGGGGCGCAGGGAACTATGGCTACACCTTC.

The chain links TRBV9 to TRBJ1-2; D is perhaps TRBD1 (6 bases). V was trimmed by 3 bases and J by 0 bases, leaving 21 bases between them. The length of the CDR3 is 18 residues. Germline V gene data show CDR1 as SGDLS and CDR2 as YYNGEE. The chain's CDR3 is CASSGPYLQGPTNYGYTF. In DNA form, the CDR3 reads TGTGCCAGCAGCGGACCATACCTTCAGGGGCCAACTAACTATGGCTACACCTTC. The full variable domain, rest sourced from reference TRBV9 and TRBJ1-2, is DSGVTQTPKHLITATGQRVTLRCSPRSGDLSVYWYQQSLDQGLQFLIQYYNGEERAKGNILERFSAQQFPDLHSELNLSSLELGDSALYFCASSGPYLQGPTNYGYTFGSGTRLTVV.

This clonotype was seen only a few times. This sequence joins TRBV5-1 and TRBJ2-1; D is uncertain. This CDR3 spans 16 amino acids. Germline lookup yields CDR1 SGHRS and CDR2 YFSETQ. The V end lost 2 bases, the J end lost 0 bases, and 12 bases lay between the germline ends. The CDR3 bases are TGCGCCAGCAGCTTCCAGCCGGTAAGCTCCTACAATGAGCAGTTCTTC. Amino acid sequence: CASSFQPVSSYNEQFF.

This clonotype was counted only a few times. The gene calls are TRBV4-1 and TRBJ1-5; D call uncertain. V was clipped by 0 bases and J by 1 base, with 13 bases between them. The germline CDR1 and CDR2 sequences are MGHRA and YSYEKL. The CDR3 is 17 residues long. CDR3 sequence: CASSQDLRESSNQPQHF. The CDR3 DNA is TGCGCCAGCAGCCAAGATCTGAGGGAAAGCAGCAATCAGCCCCAGCATTTT.

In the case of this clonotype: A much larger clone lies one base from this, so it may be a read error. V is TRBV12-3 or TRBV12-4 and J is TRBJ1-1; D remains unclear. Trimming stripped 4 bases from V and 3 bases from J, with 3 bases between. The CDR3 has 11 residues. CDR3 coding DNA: TGTGCCAGCAGTTGGCACACTGAAGCTTTCTTT. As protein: CASSWHTEAFF.

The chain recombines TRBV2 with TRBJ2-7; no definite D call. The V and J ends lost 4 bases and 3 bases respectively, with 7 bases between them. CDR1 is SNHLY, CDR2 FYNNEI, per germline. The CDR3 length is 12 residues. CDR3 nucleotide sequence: TGTGCCAGCAGTGCCCGCATCTACGAGCAGTACTTC. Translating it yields CASSARIYEQYF.

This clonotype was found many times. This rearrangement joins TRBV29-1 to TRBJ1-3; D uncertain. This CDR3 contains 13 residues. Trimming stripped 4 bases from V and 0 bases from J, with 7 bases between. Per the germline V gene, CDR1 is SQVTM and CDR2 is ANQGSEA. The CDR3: CSVAARSGNTIYF. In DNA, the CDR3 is TGCAGCGTTGCGGCCCGCTCTGGAAACACCATATATTTT.

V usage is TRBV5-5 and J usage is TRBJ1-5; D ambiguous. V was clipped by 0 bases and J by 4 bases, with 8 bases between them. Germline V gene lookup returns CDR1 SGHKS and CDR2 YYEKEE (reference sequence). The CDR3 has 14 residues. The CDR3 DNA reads TGTGCCAGCAGCTTGGTGGCAGCTAATCAGCCCCAGCATTTT. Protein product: CASSLVAANQPQHF.

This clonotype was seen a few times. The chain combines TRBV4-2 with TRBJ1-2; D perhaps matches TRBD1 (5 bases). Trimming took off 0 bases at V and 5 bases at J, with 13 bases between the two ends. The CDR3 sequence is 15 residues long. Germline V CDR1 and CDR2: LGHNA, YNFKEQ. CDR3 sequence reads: CASSQESGNWYGYTF. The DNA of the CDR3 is TGTGCCAGCAGCCAAGAATCAGGGAATTGGTATGGCTACACCTTC.

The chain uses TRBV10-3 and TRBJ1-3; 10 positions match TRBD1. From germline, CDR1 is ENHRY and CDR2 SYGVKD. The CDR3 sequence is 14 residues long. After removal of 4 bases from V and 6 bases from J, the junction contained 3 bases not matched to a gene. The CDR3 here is CAISGTGGENTIYF. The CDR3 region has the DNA TGTGCCATCAGTGGGACAGGGGGGGAAAACACCATATATTTT.

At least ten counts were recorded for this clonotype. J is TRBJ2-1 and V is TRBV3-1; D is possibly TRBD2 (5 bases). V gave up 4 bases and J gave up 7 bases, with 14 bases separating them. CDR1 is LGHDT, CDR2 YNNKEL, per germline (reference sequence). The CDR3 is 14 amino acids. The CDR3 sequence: CASSLPSRSNEQFF. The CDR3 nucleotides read TGTGCCAGCAGCCTTCCTAGCCGTTCAAATGAGCAGTTCTTC.

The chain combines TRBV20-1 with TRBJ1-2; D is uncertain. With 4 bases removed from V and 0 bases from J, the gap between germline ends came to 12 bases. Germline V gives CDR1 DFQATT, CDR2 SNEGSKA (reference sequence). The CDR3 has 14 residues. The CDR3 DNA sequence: TGCAGTGCTAATGCGTTGGAGGCTAACTATGGCTACACCTTC. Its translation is CSANALEANYGYTF.

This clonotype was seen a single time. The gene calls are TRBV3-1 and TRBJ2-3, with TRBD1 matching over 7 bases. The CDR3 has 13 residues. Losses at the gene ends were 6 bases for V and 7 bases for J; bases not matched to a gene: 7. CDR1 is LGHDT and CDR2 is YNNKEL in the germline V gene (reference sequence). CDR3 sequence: CASRPGGGNTQYF. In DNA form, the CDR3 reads TGTGCCAGCAGACCAGGGGGTGGAAATACGCAGTATTTT.

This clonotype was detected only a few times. Written as DNA, the CDR3 is TGTGCCAGCAGTTTGGGGCAGGGGAGCACAGATACGCAGTATTTT. The encoded protein is CASSLGQGSTDTQYF. This chain joins TRBV12-3 or TRBV12-4 and TRBJ2-3; D may be TRBD1 (6 bases). V was shortened by 3 bases and J by 0 bases, with 10 bases between the two germline ends. The length of the CDR3 is 15 residues.

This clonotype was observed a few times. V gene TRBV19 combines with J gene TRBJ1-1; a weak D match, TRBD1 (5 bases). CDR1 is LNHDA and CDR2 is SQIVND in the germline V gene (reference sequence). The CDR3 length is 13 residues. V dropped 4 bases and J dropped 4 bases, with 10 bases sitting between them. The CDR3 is CASSTGPGTEAFF. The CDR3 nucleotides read TGTGCCAGTAGTACGGGGCCTGGCACTGAAGCTTTCTTT. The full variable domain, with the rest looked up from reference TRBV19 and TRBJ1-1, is DGGITQSPKYLFRKEGQNVTLSCEQNLNHDAMYWYRQDPGQGLRLIYYSQIVNDFQKGDIAEGYSVSREKKESFPLTVTSAQKNPTAFYLCASSTGPGTEAFFGQGTRLTVV.

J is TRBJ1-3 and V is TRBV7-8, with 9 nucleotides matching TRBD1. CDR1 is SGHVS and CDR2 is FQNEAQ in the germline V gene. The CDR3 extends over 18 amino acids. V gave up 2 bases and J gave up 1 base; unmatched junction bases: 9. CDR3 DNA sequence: TGTGCCAGCAGCTTAAGGGTCCGGGACAGGGAATCTGGAAACACCATATATTTT. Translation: CASSLRVRDRESGNTIYF.

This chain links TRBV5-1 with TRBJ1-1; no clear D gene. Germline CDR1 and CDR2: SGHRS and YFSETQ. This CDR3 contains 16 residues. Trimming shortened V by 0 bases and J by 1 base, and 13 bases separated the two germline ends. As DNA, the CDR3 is TGCGCCAGCAGCTTGGAACCCTACAGCAGGAACACTGAAGCTTTCTTT. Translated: CASSLEPYSRNTEAFF. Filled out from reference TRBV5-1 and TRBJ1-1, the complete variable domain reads KAGVTQTPRYLIKTRGQQVTLSCSPISGHRSVSWYQQTPGQGLQFLFEYFSETQRNKGNFPGRFSGRQFSNSRSEMNVSTLELGDSALYLCASSLEPYSRNTEAFFGQGTRLTVV.